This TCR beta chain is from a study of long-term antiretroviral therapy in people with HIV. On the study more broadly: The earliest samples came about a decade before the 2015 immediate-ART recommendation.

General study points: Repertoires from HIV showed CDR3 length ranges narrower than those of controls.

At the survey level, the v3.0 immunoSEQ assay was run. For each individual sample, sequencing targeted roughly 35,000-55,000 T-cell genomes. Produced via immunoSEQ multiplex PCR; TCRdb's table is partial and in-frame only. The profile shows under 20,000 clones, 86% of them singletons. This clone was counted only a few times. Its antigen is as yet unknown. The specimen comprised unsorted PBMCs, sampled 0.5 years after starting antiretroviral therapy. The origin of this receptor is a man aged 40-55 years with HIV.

The CDR3 protein is CASSEGASGNTIYF. Here the CDR3 DNA reads TGTGCCAGCAGTGAAGGGGCCTCTGGAAACACCATATATTTT. This chain joins TRBV2 and TRBJ1-3; D not resolved. Germline CDR1 is SNHLY and CDR2 is FYNNEI. V was pared by 1 base and J by 0 bases, with 4 bases between. There are 14 residues in the CDR3.